The 31 T cell receptor beta chains in this list originate from one sample, sequenced in a study of blood T cells in healthy people across ages. A second PCR of 7 to 11 cycles used a sample-barcoded 5' primer and a J-beta primer mix. TCRdb reanalysed the 5' RACE reads using MiXCR and keeps one entry per CDR3 protein. The sample has 800,000 to 950,000 distinct CDR3 sequences, approximately 32% seen once. These data were also filed under a second study, of T cells of mothers and their children.

The material sequenced was blood. Every receptor here comes from a woman in her 40s in good health.

This clonotype has a count of ten or more. The chain is built from TRBV12-3 or TRBV12-4 and TRBJ2-6, with 7 bases lining up with TRBD1. This CDR3 is built from 17 residues. V shed 7 bases, J shed 0 bases, and the junction held 9 bases outside the gene matches. This CDR3 is CASNKQGMASGANVLTF. For the CDR3, the DNA is TGTGCCAGCAACAAACAGGGGATGGCCTCTGGGGCCAACGTCCTGACTTTC.

The chain has TRBV20-1 and TRBJ1-2, with no clear D. With 5 bases removed from V and 7 bases from J, the gap between germline ends came to 20 bases. This CDR3 comprises 14 residues. Germline V gives CDR1 DFQATT, CDR2 SNEGSKA (reference sequence). CDR3 protein: CSADPGGQAGGYTF. The CDR3 coding sequence is TGCAGTGCTGACCCTGGTGGGCAGGCTGGTGGCTACACCTTC.

This clonotype was observed a few times. The J gene is TRBJ1-1, the V gene TRBV27; D is possibly TRBD1 (6 bases). The V gene's germline CDR1 is MNHEY and CDR2 SMNVEV (reference sequence). The CDR3 consists of 15 residues. Trimming stripped 6 bases from V and 10 bases from J, with 24 bases between. Written as DNA, the CDR3 is TGTGCCAGCAGCCTAAACTCAGGGGCCTACGCCGGAGCTTTCTTT. Its translation: CASSLNSGAYAGAFF.

This chain connects TRBV20-1 to TRBJ1-1; D possibly corresponds to TRBD1 (5 bases). This CDR3 is 12 amino acids long. The V and J ends lost 1 base and 8 bases respectively, with 11 bases between them. Germline V gene data show CDR1 as DFQATT and CDR2 as SNEGSKA (reference sequence). The CDR3 sequence: CSARVQRGEAFF. CDR3 coding DNA: TGCAGTGCTAGAGTTCAGAGGGGCGAAGCTTTCTTT.

This clonotype was counted ten times or more. The chain combines TRBV28 with TRBJ2-6, with D unclear. Germline-derived CDR1 and CDR2 are MDHEN and SYDVKM. The CDR3 extends over 14 amino acids. Between the trimmed V and J ends, which lost 10 bases and 2 bases, there was a span of 12 bases. CDR3 DNA sequence: TGTGCCACCGTGACGTCAGCTGGGGCCAACGTCCTGACTTTC. This gives the protein CATVTSAGANVLTF.

V is TRBV6-1 and J is TRBJ1-2, with D maybe TRBD1 (6 bases). Germline V CDR1 and CDR2: MNHNS, SASEGT. V was trimmed by 2 bases and J by 3 bases, leaving 7 bases between them. CDR3 length equals 13 residues. CDR3 sequence: CASSERTDYGYTF. CDR3 DNA: TGTGCCAGCAGTGAACGGACAGACTATGGCTACACCTTC.

This clonotype was counted at least ten times. The V gene is TRBV18, the J gene TRBJ2-7, with TRBD2 matching over 11 bases. The V segment lost 3 bases and the J segment 1 base; nucleotides outside the gene matches: 5. Germline V gene sequence: CDR1 KGHSH, CDR2 LQKENI. The CDR3 covers 16 residues. CDR3 in amino acids: CASSPGPSGGSYEQYF. In nucleotides, the CDR3 is TGTGCCAGCTCACCGGGACCTAGCGGGGGGTCCTACGAGCAGTACTTC.

Points on this clonotype: One end of the junction is discordant with germline, which a read error may explain. The chain has TRBV28 and TRBJ1-1; tentatively, D is TRBD1 (6 bases). Germline values: CDR1 MDHEN, CDR2 SYDVKM. This CDR3 has 14 amino acids. The CDR3 coding sequence is TGTGCCAGCAGTTGGAGGGGGGGGAACACTGAATCTTTCTTT. Its translation is CASSWRGGNTESFF.

The chain carries TRBV6-6 and TRBJ2-2; tentatively, D is TRBD1 (6 bases). V lost 0 bases to trimming and J lost 5 bases, with 16 bases between them. The CDR3 runs to 17 residues. Germline V gene lookup returns CDR1 MNHNY and CDR2 SVGAGI (reference sequence). The CDR3 sequence is CASSYSKWQGQTGELFF. The CDR3 coding sequence is TGTGCCAGCAGTTACTCGAAATGGCAGGGGCAAACCGGGGAGCTGTTTTTT.

V usage is TRBV7-2 and J usage is TRBJ1-2; D unclear. V shed 4 bases and J shed 1 base, with 13 bases lying between them. The CDR3 is 15 residues long. Germline CDR1 is SGHTA and CDR2 is FQGNSA. The CDR3 region has the DNA TGTACCAGCAGCTCAGGACCGAGAATTAACTATGGCTACACCTTC. As protein: CTSSSGPRINYGYTF.

The sample holds one count of this clonotype. The junction departs from the called germline gene at one end, perhaps through a read error. The chain couples TRBV7-7 to TRBJ2-1; tentative D call: TRBD1 (6 bases). From germline, CDR1 is SSHAT and CDR2 FNYEAQ (reference sequence). There are 14 residues in the CDR3. Written as DNA, the CDR3 is TGTGCTAGCAGCTTAGAACAGGGCCGCAATGAGCAGTTCTTC. Translation gives CASSLEQGRNEQFF.

The V call is TRBV7-2, the J call TRBJ2-3; 11 nucleotides agree with TRBD2. Per germline, CDR1 SGHTA and CDR2 FQGNSA. V lost 7 bases to trimming and J lost 3 bases; unmatched junction nucleotides: 9. There are 16 residues in the CDR3. The CDR3 is CASTRLAGFNTDTQYF. Here the CDR3 DNA reads TGTGCCAGCACCCGACTAGCGGGGTTTAATACAGATACGCAGTATTTT.

This chain connects TRBV12-3 or TRBV12-4 to TRBJ1-5, with D possibly TRBD1 on 6 matching bases. Trimming removed 3 bases from V and 12 bases from J, with 18 bases in between. The CDR3 spans 14 residues. The CDR3 spells CASSLTGPNGGQHF. CDR3 DNA: TGTGCCAGCAGTTTGACAGGCCCGAACGGGGGCCAGCATTTT.

This clonotype was seen at least ten times. The gene calls are TRBV6-2 or TRBV6-3 and TRBJ2-1; 13 bases are a match to TRBD2. This CDR3 is 17 amino acids long. Germline-derived CDR1 and CDR2 are MNHEY and SVGEGT. V shed 0 bases and J 8 bases; nucleotides not matched to a gene: 7. CDR3 bases: TGTGCCAGCAGTTACTCGACTAGCGGGGGGTTAAGGGATGAGCAGTTCTTC. This codes for CASSYSTSGGLRDEQFF.

As regards this clonotype: With a much larger clone just one base away, this may be a read error. The chain is built from TRBV7-9 and TRBJ1-2; D gene ambiguous. CDR3 length: 14 amino acids. The ends were cut back, 7 bases at V and 1 base at J, with 13 bases in the middle. The germline V gene encodes CDR1 SEHNR and CDR2 FQNEAQ (reference sequence). The CDR3 DNA is TGTGCCAGCATCCGAGTGACGGTTAACTATGGCTACACCTTC. Protein sequence: CASIRVTVNYGYTF.

The chain has TRBV4-1 and TRBJ2-7; tentative D call: TRBD1 (5 bases). Trimming took 0 bases from V and 1 from J, leaving 10 bases between them. Per germline, CDR1 MGHRA and CDR2 YSYEKL. The CDR3 covers 15 residues. CDR3 region: CASSQEGAQSYEQYF. The CDR3 nucleotides read TGCGCCAGCAGCCAAGAAGGGGCCCAATCCTACGAGCAGTACTTC.

This clonotype was picked up many times. The chain has TRBV7-2 and TRBJ2-5; 8 bases align to TRBD1. Germline CDR1 is SGHTA and CDR2 is FQGNSA. The length of the CDR3 is 15 residues. The J segment lost 5 bases and the V segment lost 5 bases, leaving 10 bases of the junction unmatched. In nucleotides, the CDR3 is TGTGCCAGCAGCGGCCGGCAGGGGGCCGGGGAGACCCAGTACTTC. Protein sequence: CASSGRQGAGETQYF.

This chain joins TRBV28 and TRBJ1-4; D gene ambiguous. V was clipped by 3 bases and J by 4 bases, with 9 bases between them. Germline V gene data show CDR1 as MDHEN and CDR2 as SYDVKM. The CDR3 extends over 14 amino acids. CDR3 in amino acids: CASSFGLDNEKLFF. The CDR3 coding sequence is TGTGCCAGCAGTTTCGGCCTGGATAATGAAAAACTGTTTTTT. Full variable domain (rest looked up from reference TRBV28 and TRBJ1-4): DVKVTQSSRYLVKRTGEKVFLECVQDMDHENMFWYRQDPGLGLRLIYFSYDVKMKEKGDIPEGYSVSREKKERFSLILESASTNQTSMYLCASSFGLDNEKLFFGSGTQLSVL.

This chain joins TRBV20-1 and TRBJ1-2, with a weak D call TRBD1 (6 bases). The CDR3 consists of 16 residues. With 5 bases removed from V and 0 bases from J, the gap between germline ends came to 19 bases. Germline CDR1 is DFQATT and CDR2 is SNEGSKA (reference sequence). CDR3 in DNA: TGCAGTGCTCTTCGCCTCCGGGACACCGCTAACTATGGCTACACCTTC. This codes for CSALRLRDTANYGYTF.

This clonotype was recorded a few times. The chain uses TRBV11-2 and TRBJ2-7; no clear D gene. Germline loops: CDR1 SGHAT, CDR2 FQNNGV. With 2 bases removed from V and 2 bases from J, the gap between germline ends came to 10 bases. CDR3 length: 14 residues. Written as DNA, the CDR3 is TGTGCCAGCAGCTTAAACCCCGGCCCCTACGAGCAGTACTTC. Protein: CASSLNPGPYEQYF.

In its sample, this clonotype was seen a few times. This chain uses TRBV3-1 with TRBJ2-7, with TRBD2 identical over 8 bases. Germline loops: CDR1 LGHDT, CDR2 YNNKEL (reference sequence). The V segment lost 4 bases and the J segment 3 bases; nucleotides outside the gene matches: 5. This CDR3 contains 14 residues. CDR3 protein: CASSPAAGGYEQYF. CDR3 coding DNA: TGTGCCAGCAGCCCCGCGGCGGGGGGCTACGAGCAGTACTTC.

This clonotype was counted only a few times. The chain joins TRBV5-1 to TRBJ1-4; 8 nucleotides line up with TRBD1. The CDR3 extends over 14 amino acids. Germline CDR1 is SGHRS and CDR2 is YFSETQ. With V trimmed by 3 bases and J by 6 bases, 4 bases remained unmatched. CDR3 bases: TGCGCCAGCAGCTCGGGACAGGTCGATGAAAAACTGTTTTTT. Protein product: CASSSGQVDEKLFF.

For this clonotype: This may be a read error: a much more frequent sequence differs by one nucleotide. The chain links TRBV20-1 to TRBJ1-2; unclear D gene. The CDR3 loop spans 14 amino acids. The germline V gene has CDR1 DFQATT and CDR2 SNEGSKA (reference sequence). The V end was cut by 5 bases, the J end by 2 bases, with 15 bases between. In DNA, the CDR3 is TGCAGTGCTGGAAATACGATGGGAAACTATGGCTACACCTTC. Its translation is CSAGNTMGNYGYTF.

This clonotype was recorded only once. A much larger clone is a single base away; this may be a read error. V gene TRBV20-1 combines with J gene TRBJ2-1; D is possibly TRBD1 or TRBD2 (5 bases each). The CDR3 extends over 14 amino acids. From germline, CDR1 is DFQATT and CDR2 SNEGSKA (reference sequence). Trimming removed 1 base at V and 12 bases at J, with 19 bases between. CDR3 nucleotide sequence: TGCAGTGCTAGAGGTCTCGGGACGCGAGAAGGGCAGTTCTTC. Its translation: CSARGLGTREGQFF.

This clonotype occurred a few times. The rearrangement joins TRBV5-1 to TRBJ2-5; 7 bases match TRBD2. Germline CDR1 SGHRS, CDR2 YFSETQ. With 4 bases clipped from V and 1 base from J, the junction kept 7 bases outside the gene matches. The CDR3 length is 15 residues. CDR3 in amino acids: CASSDPGGAQETQYF. CDR3 DNA: TGCGCCAGCAGCGACCCGGGGGGAGCCCAAGAGACCCAGTACTTC. The full variable domain, completed using reference TRBV5-1 and TRBJ2-5, is KAGVTQTPRYLIKTRGQQVTLSCSPISGHRSVSWYQQTPGQGLQFLFEYFSETQRNKGNFPGRFSGRQFSNSRSEMNVSTLELGDSALYLCASSDPGGAQETQYFGPGTRLLVL.

This clonotype came up many times. It may be a read error: a sequence one base away is much more abundant. J is TRBJ2-7 and V is TRBV7-9, with unresolved D. The ends were cut back, 8 bases at V and 7 bases at J, with 15 bases in the middle. Per the germline V gene, CDR1 is SEHNR and CDR2 is FQNEAQ (reference sequence). The CDR3 has 12 amino acids. CDR3 nucleotides: TGTGCCAGCGCCTACAGTAACAATGAGCAGTACTTC. Its protein product is CASAYSNNEQYF.

This clonotype was seen more than once but under ten times. The V call is TRBV7-3, the J call TRBJ2-3; TRBD2 matches at 14 bases. This CDR3 comprises 16 residues. The V segment lost 4 bases and the J segment 4 bases; nucleotides outside the gene matches: 4. Germline CDR1 is SGHTA and CDR2 is FQGTGA. The CDR3 spells CASSSTSGGAPDTQYF. DNA for the CDR3: TGTGCCAGCAGCTCGACTAGCGGGGGGGCCCCAGATACGCAGTATTTT. Looking up the rest from reference TRBV7-3 and TRBJ2-3 gives the full variable domain: GAGVSQTPSNKVTEKGKYVELRCDPISGHTALYWYRQSLGQGPEFLIYFQGTGAADDSGLPNDRFFAVRPEGSVSTLKIQRTERGDSAVYLCASSSTSGGAPDTQYFGPGTRLTVL.

The chain is built from TRBV6-6 and TRBJ2-1, with D possibly being TRBD2 (6 bases). This CDR3 region has 11 residues. V dropped 5 bases and J dropped 10 bases, with 9 bases sitting between them. From germline, CDR1 is MNHNY and CDR2 SVGAGI (reference sequence). The CDR3 spells CASSRLAEQFF. The CDR3 DNA sequence: TGTGCCAGCAGTCGGCTAGCGGAGCAGTTCTTC.

This chain connects TRBV24-1 to TRBJ2-2; D uncertain. Germline CDR1 KGHDR, CDR2 SFDVKD. V lost 6 bases to trimming and J lost 5 bases, with 9 bases between them. This CDR3 contains 13 residues. The CDR3, as DNA: TGTGCCACCAGTAGCCCCGGGACCGGGGAGCTGTTTTTT. It translates to CATSSPGTGELFF.

The chain joins TRBV28 to TRBJ1-5, with D hard to call. Trimming cost V 4 bases and J 0 bases, with 22 bases left between them. The CDR3 loop spans 19 amino acids. CDR1 MDHEN and CDR2 SYDVKM come from the germline V gene. The CDR3 sequence is CASSSNLRNTLGSNQPQHF. The CDR3 region has the DNA TGTGCCAGCAGTTCGAACCTCAGGAACACCTTGGGTAGCAATCAGCCCCAGCATTTT.

The V call is TRBV29-1, the J call TRBJ2-1; 9 bases fit TRBD2. The closer fit of TRBJ2-7 to the DNA end suggests the J call may be wrong. The CDR3 loop spans 16 amino acids. Germline CDR1 and CDR2: SQVTM and ANQGSEA. CDR3 residues: CSVVLAGLDSYNEQYF. DNA for the CDR3: TGCAGCGTTGTACTAGCGGGCCTTGACTCCTACAATGAGCAGTACTTC.